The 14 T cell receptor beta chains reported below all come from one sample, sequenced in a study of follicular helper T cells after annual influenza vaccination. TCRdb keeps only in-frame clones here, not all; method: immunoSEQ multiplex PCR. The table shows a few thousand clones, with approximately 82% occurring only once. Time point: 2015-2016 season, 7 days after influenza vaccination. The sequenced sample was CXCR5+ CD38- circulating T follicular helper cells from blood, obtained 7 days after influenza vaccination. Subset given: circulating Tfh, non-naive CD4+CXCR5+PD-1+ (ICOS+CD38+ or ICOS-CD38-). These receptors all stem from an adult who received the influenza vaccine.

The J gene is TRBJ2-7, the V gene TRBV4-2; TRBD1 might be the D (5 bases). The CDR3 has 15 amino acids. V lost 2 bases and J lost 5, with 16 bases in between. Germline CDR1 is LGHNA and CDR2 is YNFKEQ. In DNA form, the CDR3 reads TGTGCCAGCAGCCAAAGTCCCACAGGTCAGGACGAGCAGTACTTC. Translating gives CASSQSPTGQDEQYF.

This CDR3 is CASSPGPGNTIYF. CDR3 nucleotide sequence: TGTGCCAGCTCACCAGGGCCTGGAAACACCATATATTTT. The V and J genes are TRBV18 and TRBJ1-3; D is undetermined. Per germline, CDR1 KGHSH and CDR2 LQKENI. Trimming shortened V by 2 bases and J by 2 bases, and 4 bases separated the two germline ends. CDR3 length equals 13 residues.

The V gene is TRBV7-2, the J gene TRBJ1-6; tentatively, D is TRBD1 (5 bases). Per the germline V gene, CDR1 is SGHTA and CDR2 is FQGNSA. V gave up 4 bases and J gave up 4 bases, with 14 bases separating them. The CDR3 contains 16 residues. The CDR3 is CASSSSTGAYNSPLHF. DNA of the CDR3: TGTGCCAGCAGCTCAAGTACAGGAGCTTATAATTCACCCCTCCACTTT.

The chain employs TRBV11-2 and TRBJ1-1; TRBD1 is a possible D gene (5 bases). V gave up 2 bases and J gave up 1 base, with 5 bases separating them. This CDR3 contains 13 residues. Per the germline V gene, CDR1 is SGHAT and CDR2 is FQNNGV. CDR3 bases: TGTGCCAGCAGCTTACAGGGGAACACTGAAGCTTTCTTT. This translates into CASSLQGNTEAFF. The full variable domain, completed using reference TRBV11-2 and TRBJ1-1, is EAGVAQSPRYKIIEKRQSVAFWCNPISGHATLYWYQQILGQGPKLLIQFQNNGVVDDSQLPKDRFSAERLKGVDSTLKIQPAKLEDSAVYLCASSLQGNTEAFFGQGTRLTVV.

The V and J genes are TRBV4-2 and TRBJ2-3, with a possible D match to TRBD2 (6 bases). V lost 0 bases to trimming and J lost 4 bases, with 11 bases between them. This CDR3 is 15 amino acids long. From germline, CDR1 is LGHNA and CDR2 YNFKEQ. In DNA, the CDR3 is TGTGCCAGCAGCCAAGAACCTAGCGTCCCAGATACGCAGTATTTT. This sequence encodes CASSQEPSVPDTQYF.

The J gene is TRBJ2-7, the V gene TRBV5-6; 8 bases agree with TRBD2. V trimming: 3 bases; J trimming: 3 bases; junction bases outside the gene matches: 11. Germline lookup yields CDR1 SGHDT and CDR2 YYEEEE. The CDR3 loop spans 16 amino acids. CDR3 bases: TGTGCCAGCAGCTGGGGACTTGGCGGGGGGAACTACGAGCAGTACTTC. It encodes CASSWGLGGGNYEQYF.

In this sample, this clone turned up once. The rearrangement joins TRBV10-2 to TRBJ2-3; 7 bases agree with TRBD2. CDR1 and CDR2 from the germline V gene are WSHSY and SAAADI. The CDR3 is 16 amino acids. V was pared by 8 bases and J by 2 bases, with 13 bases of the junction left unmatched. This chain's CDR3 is CASGGGSREITDTQYF. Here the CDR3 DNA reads TGCGCCAGCGGGGGGGGGAGTAGGGAGATCACAGATACGCAGTATTTT.

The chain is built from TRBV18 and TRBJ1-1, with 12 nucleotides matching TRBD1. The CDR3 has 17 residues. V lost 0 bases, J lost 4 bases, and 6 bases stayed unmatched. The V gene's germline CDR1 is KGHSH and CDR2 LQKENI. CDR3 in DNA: TGTGCCAGCTCACCACCGGGACAGGGGGCTGCGGGCACTGAAGCTTTCTTT. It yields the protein CASSPPGQGAAGTEAFF.

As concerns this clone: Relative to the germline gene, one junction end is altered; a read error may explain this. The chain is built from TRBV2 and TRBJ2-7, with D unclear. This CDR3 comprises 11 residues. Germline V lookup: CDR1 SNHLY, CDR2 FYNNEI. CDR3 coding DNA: TGTGCCAGCACTGAATCCTACGAGCAGTACTTC. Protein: CASTESYEQYF.

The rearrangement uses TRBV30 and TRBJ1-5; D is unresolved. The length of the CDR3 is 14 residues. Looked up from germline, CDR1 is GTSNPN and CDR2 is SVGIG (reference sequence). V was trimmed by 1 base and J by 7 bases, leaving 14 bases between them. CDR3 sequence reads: CAWSGESLSQPQHF. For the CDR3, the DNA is TGTGCCTGGAGTGGGGAAAGTCTATCCCAGCCCCAGCATTTT.

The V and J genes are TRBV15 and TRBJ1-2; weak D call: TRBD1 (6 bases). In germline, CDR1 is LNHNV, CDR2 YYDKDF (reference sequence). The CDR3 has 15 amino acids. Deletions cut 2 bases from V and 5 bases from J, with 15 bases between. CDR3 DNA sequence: TGTGCCACCAGCAGAACCCGCGGGGGGCCATATGGCTACACCTTC. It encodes CATSRTRGGPYGYTF.

The CDR3 is CASSSDQGETQYF. CDR3 bases: TGTGCCAGCAGCTCCGACCAGGGAGAGACCCAGTACTTC. This chain joins TRBV6-5 and TRBJ2-5, with D possibly matching TRBD1 (5 bases). CDR1 MNHEY and CDR2 SVGAGI come from the germline V gene. There are 13 residues in the CDR3. Trimming cost V 6 bases and J 4 bases, with 12 bases left between them.

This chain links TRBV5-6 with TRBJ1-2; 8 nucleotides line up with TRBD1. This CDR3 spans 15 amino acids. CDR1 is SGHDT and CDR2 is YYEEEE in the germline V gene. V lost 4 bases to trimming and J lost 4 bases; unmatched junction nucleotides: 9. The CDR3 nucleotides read TGTGCCAGCAGCACCGGACAGGGTTTAAGCTATGGCTACACCTTC. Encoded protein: CASSTGQGLSYGYTF.

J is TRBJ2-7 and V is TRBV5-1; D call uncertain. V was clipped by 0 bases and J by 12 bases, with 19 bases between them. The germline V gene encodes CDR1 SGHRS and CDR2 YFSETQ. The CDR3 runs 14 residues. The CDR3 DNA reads TGCGCCAGCAGCTTGGGATCGATCGGGCAGGACGGGTACTTC. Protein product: CASSLGSIGQDGYF.